At least ten counts were recorded for the clone carrying this T cell receptor beta chain. The data were taken from a study of regulatory T cells in long-lasting Graves disease. Building the TCR beta libraries relied on iRepertoire HTBI primers, and CDR3 regions underwent Arm-PCR. TCRdb ran MiXCR on the multiplex PCR reads and lists one entry per CDR3 protein. The top ten clones hold 12% of a sample with about 610,000 distinct CDR3 sequences, about 16% of them seen once. Indicated time point: newly diagnosed GD, antithyroid drugs for less than 3 months. Making the TCR library involved RNA that had been extracted from PBMCs. This sample also appeared in a second study, on T cells in Graves' hyperthyroidism and ophthalmopathy. That report adds: The model anticipated ophthalmopathy a median about six months pre-onset.

This clonotype originated in a young man with Graves disease. Sequenced here: peripheral blood mononuclear cells (PBMCs), sampled at new diagnosis, from a patient treated with antithyroid drugs.

The CDR3 DNA follows: TGTGCCAGCAGCTTAGGTGTTTCGGGGGCGGTAGAGACCCAGTACTTC. Protein sequence: CASSLGVSGAVETQYF. This chain connects TRBV7-6 to TRBJ2-5, with D perhaps being TRBD1 or TRBD2 (6 bases each). V shed 1 base and J shed 4 bases, with 16 bases lying between them. This CDR3 contains 16 residues. The germline CDR1 and CDR2 sequences are SGHVS and FNYEAQ.